Reported below is one T cell receptor beta chain. Its antigen is as yet unknown. The CDR3 totals 16 residues. From the 5' RACE reads, TCRdb called clonotypes with MiXCR, one entry per CDR3 protein. The table records about 410,000 distinct CDR3 sequences, more than 20% of them present only once. The data were taken from a study of T-cell memory formation after mild COVID-19. Study results and limitations: CD4+ contracting clones lay mainly in CM and EM, CD8+ ones in EMRA. Clones that got smaller from day 15 to 85 had even CD4/CD8, while clones growing later tipped toward CD4+.

The V and J genes are TRBV21-1 and TRBJ1-6; the table's D call TRBD1 went unverified against the DNA. TRBV21-1 is tagged as a pseudogene. The receptor was isolated from an adult woman who had mild COVID-19 (a few samples of this study predate the infection). Cell type and time point are not known. The source material was PBMCs or a T cell subset sorted from them (not recorded which). CDR3 nucleotide sequence: TGTGCCAGCAGCAAGACCGGGCAGGCGGAACATTCACCCCTCCACTTT. Translation: CASSKTGQAEHSPLHF.